Sequencing of this T cell receptor (beta chain) was carried out in a study of blood T cells in healthy people across ages. Study-wide points: Conclusively comparing naive with antigen-experienced cells was impossible with unsorted PBMCs. Estimates drawn from one million T cells were deemed to understate diversity.

As to this clonotype: Its target is unknown.

Through a sample-barcoded 5' primer and a J-beta primer mix, a second PCR was run for roughly 7 to 11 cycles. Every cDNA molecule bore a tag from a template-switch adaptor containing 12 random nucleotides. TCRdb reprocessed the 5' RACE reads via MiXCR and lists one record per CDR3 protein. The sample has fewer than 700,000 distinct CDR3 sequences, 40% to 55% seen once. The receptor was isolated from a man of 80 years or more in good health. Sequencing used blood.

The CDR3 coding sequence is TGCAGTGCTAGCGGCACTCAGGCCTATGGCTACACCTTC. Amino acids: CSASGTQAYGYTF. The rearrangement joins TRBV20-1 to TRBJ1-2; D call uncertain. The CDR3 is 13 amino acids. CDR1 and CDR2 from the germline V gene are DFQATT and SNEGSKA (reference sequence). V gave up 3 bases and J gave up 4 bases, with 12 bases separating them.